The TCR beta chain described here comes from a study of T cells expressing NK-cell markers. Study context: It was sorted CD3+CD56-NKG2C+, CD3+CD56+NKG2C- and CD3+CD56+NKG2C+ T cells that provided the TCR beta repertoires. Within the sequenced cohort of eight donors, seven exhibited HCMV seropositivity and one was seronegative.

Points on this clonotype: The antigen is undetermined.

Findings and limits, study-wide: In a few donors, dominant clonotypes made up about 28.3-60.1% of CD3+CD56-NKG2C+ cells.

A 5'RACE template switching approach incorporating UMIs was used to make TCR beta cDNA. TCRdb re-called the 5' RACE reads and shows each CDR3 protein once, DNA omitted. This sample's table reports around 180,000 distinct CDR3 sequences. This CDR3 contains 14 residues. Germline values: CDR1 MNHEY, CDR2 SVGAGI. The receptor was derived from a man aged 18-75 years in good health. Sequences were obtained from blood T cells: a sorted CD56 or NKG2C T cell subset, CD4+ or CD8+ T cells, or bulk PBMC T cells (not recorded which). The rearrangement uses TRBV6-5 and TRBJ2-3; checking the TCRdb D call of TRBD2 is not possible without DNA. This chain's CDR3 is CASSLLAGTDTQYF.